This T cell receptor (beta chain) is from a study of blood T cell repertoires in COVID-19 (dated by TCRdb to 2020 to 2022). With respect to the entire study: Samples from collaborators originated in the United States, Italy and Spain and spanned both the acute and convalescent phases of COVID-19. The dataset comprised deeply sampled blood TCRbeta repertoires from subjects exposed to, actively infected with, or recovered from COVID-19. The sample metadata nearly always contained a de-identified subject ID, COVID-19 status, age in years and sex. The repertoires were released in a freely available public database intended as a resource for research on the immune response to SARS-CoV-2. The samples were drawn from the first 160 participants of the ongoing ImmuneRACE study and from 950 to 1,500 subjects provided by 6 global collaborators. The material from the prospective study consisted of cDNA or gDNA derived from T cells, B-cell-depleted T cells, or PBMCs. Where available, HLA class I and class II types were taken from metadata supplied by the sample provider and were not determined by assay-based typing.

Collaborating institutions collected whole blood in K2EDTA tubes following their own protocols. For TCRbeta analysis, collaborators shipped samples in one of three forms: frozen whole blood, isolated PBMCs, or DNA extracted from either of those sample types. Points the paper makes about the study in general: The quantity of clinical and demographic metadata differed by source and by participant and was supplied without curation.

V lost 0 bases and J lost 4 bases; the stretch between them is 16 bases long. There are 16 amino acids in the CDR3, from cysteine to phenylalanine inclusive. The DNA shown is the 48-base CDR3, in frame from base 1. The germline V gene (reference sequence) sets CDR1 to SGHNT and CDR2 to YYREEE. As regards this clone: No cognate antigen has been identified for it. Within one base of it there is no much larger clone, and no base qualities were kept.

TCRbeta CDR3 regions were amplified from genomic DNA by means of the immunoSEQ Assay, a bias-controlled multiplex PCR. Processing in the source paper ran as follows. The number of nucleated cells in each sample was estimated by amplification of reference gene primers within the assay. To quantify the absolute abundance of each unique TCRbeta CDR3 rearrangement, sequence reads were collapsed and filtered. For each sample, productive Simpson clonality was calculated as the square root of Simpson's diversity index across productive rearrangements. The table was pulled from immuneACCESS by TCRdb, which kept in-frame rearrangements only. Such tables lose some clones; where checked, under half of the loss comes from unresolved V genes, and the rest has no known cause. Clonal size and the V and J genes are those of that table, whereas D and trimming came from the DNA. This sample has 80,000 or so clones in its table, and about 90% of those were observed once. The ten largest make up about 1% of the sample.

The V gene is TRBV5-4 and the J gene is TRBJ1-2; possibly the D gene is TRBD1, per 5 matching bases. Sequencing used peripheral blood. The sequence was obtained from a woman in her forties or fifties in a cohort sampled during active COVID-19. The CDR3 protein: CASSLGQLVSLYGYTF. The DNA sequence is TGTGCCAGCAGCTTGGGACAGCTAGTATCCCTCTATGGCTACACCTTC.